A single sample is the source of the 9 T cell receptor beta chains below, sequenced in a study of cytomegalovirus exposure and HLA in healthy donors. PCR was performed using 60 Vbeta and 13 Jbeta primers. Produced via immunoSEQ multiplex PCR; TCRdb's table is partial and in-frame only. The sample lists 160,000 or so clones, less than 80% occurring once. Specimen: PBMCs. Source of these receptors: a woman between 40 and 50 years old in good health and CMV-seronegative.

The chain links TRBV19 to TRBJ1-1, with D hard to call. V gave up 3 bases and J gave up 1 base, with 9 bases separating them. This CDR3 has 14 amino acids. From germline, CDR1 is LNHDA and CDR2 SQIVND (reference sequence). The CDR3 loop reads CASSIGRQNTEAFF. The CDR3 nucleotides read TGTGCCAGTAGTATCGGCAGGCAGAACACTGAAGCTTTCTTT.

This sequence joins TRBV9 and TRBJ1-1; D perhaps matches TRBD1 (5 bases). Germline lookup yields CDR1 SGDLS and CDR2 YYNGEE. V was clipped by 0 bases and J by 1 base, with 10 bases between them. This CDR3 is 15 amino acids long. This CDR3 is CASSVEVGGNTEAFF. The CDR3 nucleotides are TGTGCCAGCAGCGTAGAGGTGGGGGGGAACACTGAAGCTTTCTTT.

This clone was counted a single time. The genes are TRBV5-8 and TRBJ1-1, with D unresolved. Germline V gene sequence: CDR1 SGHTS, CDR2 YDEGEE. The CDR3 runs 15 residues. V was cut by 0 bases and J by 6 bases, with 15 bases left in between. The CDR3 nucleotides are TGTGCCAGCAGCTTGGGTTTCACGGGTAACGCTGAAGCTTTCTTT. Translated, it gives CASSLGFTGNAEAFF.

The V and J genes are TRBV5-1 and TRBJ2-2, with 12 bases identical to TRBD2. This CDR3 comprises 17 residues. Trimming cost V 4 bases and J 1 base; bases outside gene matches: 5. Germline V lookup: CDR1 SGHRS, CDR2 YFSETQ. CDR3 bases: TGCGCCAGCAGCCCAGAGGGACTAGCGGGGAACACCGGGGAGCTGTTTTTT. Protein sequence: CASSPEGLAGNTGELFF.

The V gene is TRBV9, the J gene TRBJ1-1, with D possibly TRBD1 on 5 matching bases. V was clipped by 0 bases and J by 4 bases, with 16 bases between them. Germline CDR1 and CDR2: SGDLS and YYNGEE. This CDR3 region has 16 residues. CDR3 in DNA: TGTGCCAGCAGCGTAGCTCCCCCGGGGGGAAGCACTGAAGCTTTCTTT. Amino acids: CASSVAPPGGSTEAFF.

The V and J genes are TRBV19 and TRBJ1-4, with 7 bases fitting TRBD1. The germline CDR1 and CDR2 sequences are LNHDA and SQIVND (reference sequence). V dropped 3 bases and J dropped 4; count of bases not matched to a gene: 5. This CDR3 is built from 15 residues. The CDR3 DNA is TGTGCCAGTAGTATCCTGGGACAGTTTAATGAAAAACTGTTTTTT. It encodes CASSILGQFNEKLFF. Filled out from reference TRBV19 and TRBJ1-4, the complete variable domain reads DGGITQSPKYLFRKEGQNVTLSCEQNLNHDAMYWYRQDPGQGLRLIYYSQIVNDFQKGDIAEGYSVSREKKESFPLTVTSAQKNPTAFYLCASSILGQFNEKLFFGSGTQLSVL.

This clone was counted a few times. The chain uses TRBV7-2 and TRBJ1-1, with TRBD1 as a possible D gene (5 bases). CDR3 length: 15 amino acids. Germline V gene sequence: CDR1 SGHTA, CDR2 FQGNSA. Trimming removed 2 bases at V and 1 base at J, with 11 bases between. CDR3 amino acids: CASSLWGGANTEAFF. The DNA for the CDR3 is TGTGCCAGCAGCTTATGGGGGGGTGCGAACACTGAAGCTTTCTTT.

The CDR3 spells CASSEAGHSYEQYF. The CDR3 nucleotides are TGTGCCAGCAGTGAAGCCGGACACTCCTACGAGCAGTACTTC. V and J are TRBV6-1 and TRBJ2-7; TRBD1 might be the D (5 bases). Germline assignment: CDR1 MNHNS and CDR2 SASEGT. This CDR3 has 14 amino acids. The V end was cut by 0 bases, the J end by 0 bases, with 6 bases between.

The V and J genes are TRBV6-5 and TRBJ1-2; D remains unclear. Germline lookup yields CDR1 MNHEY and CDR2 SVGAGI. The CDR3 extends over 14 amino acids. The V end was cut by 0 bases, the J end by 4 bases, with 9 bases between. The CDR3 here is CASSYSAGFYGYTF. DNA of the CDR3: TGTGCCAGCAGTTACTCAGCGGGTTTCTATGGCTACACCTTC.